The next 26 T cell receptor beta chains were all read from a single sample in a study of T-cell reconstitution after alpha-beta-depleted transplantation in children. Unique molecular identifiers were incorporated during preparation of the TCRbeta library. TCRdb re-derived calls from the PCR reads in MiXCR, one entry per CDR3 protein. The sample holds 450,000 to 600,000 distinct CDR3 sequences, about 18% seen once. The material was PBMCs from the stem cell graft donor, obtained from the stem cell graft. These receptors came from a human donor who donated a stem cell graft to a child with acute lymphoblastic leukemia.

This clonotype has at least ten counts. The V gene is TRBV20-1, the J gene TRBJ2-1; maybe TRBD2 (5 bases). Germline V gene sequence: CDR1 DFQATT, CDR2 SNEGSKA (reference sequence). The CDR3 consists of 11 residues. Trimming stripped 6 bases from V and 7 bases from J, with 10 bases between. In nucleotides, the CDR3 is TGCAGTGCGGAGCGGATTAATGAGCAGTTCTTC. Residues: CSAERINEQFF.

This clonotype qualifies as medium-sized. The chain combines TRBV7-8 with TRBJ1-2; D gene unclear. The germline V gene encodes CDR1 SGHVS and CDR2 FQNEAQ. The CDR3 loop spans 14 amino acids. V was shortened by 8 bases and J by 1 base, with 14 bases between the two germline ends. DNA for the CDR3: TGTGCCAGCGGAGACCCCCTGGGTAACTATGGCTACACCTTC. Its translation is CASGDPLGNYGYTF.

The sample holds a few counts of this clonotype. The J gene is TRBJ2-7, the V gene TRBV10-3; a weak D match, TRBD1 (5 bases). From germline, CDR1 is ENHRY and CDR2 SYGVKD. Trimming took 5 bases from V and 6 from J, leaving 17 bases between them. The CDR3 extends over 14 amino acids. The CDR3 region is CAISSQAMGGEQYF. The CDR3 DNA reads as TGTGCCATCAGTTCACAGGCTATGGGTGGCGAGCAGTACTTC.

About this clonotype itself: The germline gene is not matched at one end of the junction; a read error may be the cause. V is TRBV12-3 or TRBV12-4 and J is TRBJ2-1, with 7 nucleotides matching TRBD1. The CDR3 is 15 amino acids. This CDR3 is CASGFGTAIYNEQFF. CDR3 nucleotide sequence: TGTGCCAGCGGTTTCGGGACAGCAATTTACAATGAGCAGTTCTTC.

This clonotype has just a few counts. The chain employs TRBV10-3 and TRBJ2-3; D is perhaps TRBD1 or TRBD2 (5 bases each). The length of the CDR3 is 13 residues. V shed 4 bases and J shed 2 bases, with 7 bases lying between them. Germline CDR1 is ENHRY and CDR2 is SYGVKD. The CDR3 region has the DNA TGTGCCATCAGTGGGGACGACACAGATACGCAGTATTTT. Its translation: CAISGDDTDTQYF.

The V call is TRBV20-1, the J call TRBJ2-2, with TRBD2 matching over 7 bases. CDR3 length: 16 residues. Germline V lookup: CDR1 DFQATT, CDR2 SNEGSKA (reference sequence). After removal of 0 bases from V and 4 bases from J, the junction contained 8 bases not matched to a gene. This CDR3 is CSARDRGWGGTGELFF. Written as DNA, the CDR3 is TGCAGTGCTAGAGACCGAGGGTGGGGGGGCACCGGGGAGCTGTTTTTT.

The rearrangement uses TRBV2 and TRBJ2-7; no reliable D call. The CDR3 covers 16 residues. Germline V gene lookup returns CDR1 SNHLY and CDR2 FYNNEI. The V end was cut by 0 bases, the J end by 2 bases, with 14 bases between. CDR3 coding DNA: TGTGCCAGCAGTGAAGCAGGTTCCGGGTTCCCCTACGAGCAGTACTTC. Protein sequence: CASSEAGSGFPYEQYF.

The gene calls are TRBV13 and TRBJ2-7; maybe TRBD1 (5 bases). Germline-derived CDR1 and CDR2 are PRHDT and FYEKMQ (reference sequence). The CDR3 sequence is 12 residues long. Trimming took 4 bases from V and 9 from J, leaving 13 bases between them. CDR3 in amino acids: CASSSQVQVQYF. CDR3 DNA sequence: TGTGCCAGCAGCTCACAGGTTCAGGTGCAGTACTTC.

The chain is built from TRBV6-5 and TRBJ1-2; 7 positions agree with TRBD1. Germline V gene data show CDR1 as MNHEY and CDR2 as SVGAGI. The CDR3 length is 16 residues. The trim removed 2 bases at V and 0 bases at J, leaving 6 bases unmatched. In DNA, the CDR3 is TGTGCCAGCAGTTACGGGCAGGGGGTTACTAACTATGGCTACACCTTC. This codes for CASSYGQGVTNYGYTF.

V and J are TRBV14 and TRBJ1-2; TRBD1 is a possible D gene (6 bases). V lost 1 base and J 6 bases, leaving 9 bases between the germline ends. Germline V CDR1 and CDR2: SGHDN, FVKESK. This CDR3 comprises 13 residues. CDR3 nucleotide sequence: TGTGCCAGCAGCCAAGCGGACAGCGATGGCTACACCTTC. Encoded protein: CASSQADSDGYTF.

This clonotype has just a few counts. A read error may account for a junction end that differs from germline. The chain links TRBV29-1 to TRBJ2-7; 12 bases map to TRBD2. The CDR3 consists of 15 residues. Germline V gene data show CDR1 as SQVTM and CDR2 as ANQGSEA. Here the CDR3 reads CSVELTSGSSDEQYF. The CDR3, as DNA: TGCAGCGTTGAGCTGACTAGCGGGAGCTCCGACGAGCAGTACTTC.

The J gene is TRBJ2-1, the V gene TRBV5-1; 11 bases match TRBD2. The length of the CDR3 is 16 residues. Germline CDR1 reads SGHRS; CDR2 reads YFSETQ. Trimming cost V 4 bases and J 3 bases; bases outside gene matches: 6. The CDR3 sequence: CASSAFTSGSYNEQFF. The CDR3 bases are TGCGCCAGCAGCGCCTTCACTAGCGGGAGCTACAATGAGCAGTTCTTC. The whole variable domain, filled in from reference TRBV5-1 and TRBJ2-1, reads KAGVTQTPRYLIKTRGQQVTLSCSPISGHRSVSWYQQTPGQGLQFLFEYFSETQRNKGNFPGRFSGRQFSNSRSEMNVSTLELGDSALYLCASSAFTSGSYNEQFFGPGTRLTVL.

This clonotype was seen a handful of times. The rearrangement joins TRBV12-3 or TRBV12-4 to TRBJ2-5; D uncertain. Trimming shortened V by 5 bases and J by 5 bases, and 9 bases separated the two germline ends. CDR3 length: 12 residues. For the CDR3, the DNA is TGTGCCAGCAGTCGAAATGGGGAGACCCAGTACTTC. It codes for CASSRNGETQYF.

This chain's CDR3 is CSVQGQTQYF. In DNA, the CDR3 is TGCAGCGTTCAGGGACAAACGCAGTATTTT. The chain links TRBV29-1 to TRBJ2-3; D might be TRBD1 (6 bases). The germline V gene has CDR1 SQVTM and CDR2 ANQGSEA. V was pared by 5 bases and J by 9 bases, with 9 bases between. The CDR3 spans 10 residues.

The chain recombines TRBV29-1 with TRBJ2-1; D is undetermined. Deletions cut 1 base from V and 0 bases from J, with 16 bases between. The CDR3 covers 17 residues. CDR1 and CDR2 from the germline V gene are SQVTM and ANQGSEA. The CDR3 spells CSVEGITAGGSYNEQFF. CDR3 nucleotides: TGCAGCGTTGAAGGTATAACGGCCGGTGGCTCCTACAATGAGCAGTTCTTC.

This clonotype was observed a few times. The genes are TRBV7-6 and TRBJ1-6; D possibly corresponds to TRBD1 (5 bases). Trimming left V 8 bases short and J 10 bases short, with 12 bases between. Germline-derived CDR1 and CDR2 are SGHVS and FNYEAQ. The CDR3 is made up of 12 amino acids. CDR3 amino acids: CASEGVGSPLHF. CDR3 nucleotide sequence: TGTGCCAGCGAAGGGGTCGGGTCACCCCTCCACTTT.

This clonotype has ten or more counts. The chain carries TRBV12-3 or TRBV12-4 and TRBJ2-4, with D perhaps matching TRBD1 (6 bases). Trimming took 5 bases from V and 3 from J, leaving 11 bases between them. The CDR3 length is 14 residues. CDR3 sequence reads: CASSTGRGKNIQYF. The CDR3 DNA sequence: TGTGCCAGCAGTACAGGGAGAGGCAAAAACATTCAGTACTTC.

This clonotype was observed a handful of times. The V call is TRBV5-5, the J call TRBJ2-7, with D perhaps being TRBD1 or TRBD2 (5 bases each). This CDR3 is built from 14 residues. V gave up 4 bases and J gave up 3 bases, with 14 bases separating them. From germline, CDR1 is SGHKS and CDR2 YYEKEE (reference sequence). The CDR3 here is CASSRDSGSYEQYF. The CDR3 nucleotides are TGTGCCAGCAGCCGAGATTCAGGGAGCTACGAGCAGTACTTC.

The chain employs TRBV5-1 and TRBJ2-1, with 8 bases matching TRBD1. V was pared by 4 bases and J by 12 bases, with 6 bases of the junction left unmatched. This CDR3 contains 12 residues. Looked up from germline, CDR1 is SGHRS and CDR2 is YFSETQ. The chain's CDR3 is CASSPDRVRQFF. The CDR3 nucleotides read TGCGCCAGCAGCCCGGACAGGGTTCGGCAGTTCTTC.

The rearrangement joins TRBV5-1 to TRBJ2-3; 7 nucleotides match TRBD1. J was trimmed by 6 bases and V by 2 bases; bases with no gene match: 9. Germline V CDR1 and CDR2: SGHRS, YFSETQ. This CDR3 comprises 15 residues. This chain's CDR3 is CASSLQGSGHDTQYF. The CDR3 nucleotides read TGCGCCAGCAGCTTACAGGGGTCCGGGCACGATACGCAGTATTTT.

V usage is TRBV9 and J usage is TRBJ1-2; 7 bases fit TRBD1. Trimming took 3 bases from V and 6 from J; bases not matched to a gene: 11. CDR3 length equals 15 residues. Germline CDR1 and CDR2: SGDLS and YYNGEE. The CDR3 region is CASSGRQGFNNGYTF. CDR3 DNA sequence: TGTGCCAGCAGCGGGAGACAGGGCTTTAATAATGGCTACACCTTC.

CDR3 DNA: TGCGCCAGCGCGGACTACAATGAGCAGTTCTTC. The encoded protein is CASADYNEQFF. The chain combines TRBV5-1 with TRBJ2-1; no clear D. The germline gives CDR1 SGHRS, CDR2 YFSETQ. V lost 7 bases and J 3 bases, leaving 5 bases between the germline ends. This CDR3 is 11 amino acids long.

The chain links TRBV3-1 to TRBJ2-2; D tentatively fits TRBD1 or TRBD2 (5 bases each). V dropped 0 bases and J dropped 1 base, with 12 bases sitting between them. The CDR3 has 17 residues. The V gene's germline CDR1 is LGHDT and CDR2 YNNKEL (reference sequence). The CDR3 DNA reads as TGTGCCAGCAGCCAAGATTTGGGACCACTGAACACCGGGGAGCTGTTTTTT. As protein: CASSQDLGPLNTGELFF.

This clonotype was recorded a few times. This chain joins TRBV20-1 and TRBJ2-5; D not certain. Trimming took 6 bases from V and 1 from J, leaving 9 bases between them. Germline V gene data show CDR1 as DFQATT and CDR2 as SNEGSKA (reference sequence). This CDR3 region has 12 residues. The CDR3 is CSARKSQETQYF. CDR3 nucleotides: TGCAGTGCGAGGAAGAGCCAAGAGACCCAGTACTTC.

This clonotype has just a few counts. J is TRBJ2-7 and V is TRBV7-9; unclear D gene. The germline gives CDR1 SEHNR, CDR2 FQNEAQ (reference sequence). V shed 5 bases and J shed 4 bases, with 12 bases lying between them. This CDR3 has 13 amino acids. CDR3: CASSPSQVYEQYF. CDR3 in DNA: TGTGCCAGCAGCCCCTCCCAGGTATACGAGCAGTACTTC.

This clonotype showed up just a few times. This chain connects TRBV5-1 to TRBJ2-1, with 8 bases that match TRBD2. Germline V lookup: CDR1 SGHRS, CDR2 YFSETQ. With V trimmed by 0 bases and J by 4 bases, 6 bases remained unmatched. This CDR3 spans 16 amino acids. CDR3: CASSLESGRGYNEQFF. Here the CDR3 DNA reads TGCGCCAGCAGCTTGGAAAGCGGGAGAGGGTACAATGAGCAGTTCTTC.